This TCR beta chain is drawn from a study of control samples from healthy donors and cancer patients (dated by TCRdb to 2019 to 2021). The junction carries 10 bases between V and J, which are trimmed by 3 bases and 6 bases respectively. Taken from cysteine to phenylalanine, the CDR3 has 13 residues. Only the CDR3 part of the read is kept: 39 bases, read in frame from the first base. Looking up the germline V gene yields CDR1 SGHDT and CDR2 YYEEEE. As concerns this clone: Its antigen is currently not known. Base qualities were left out, and no much larger clone turns up one base away.

The receptor library was made with the immunoSEQ multiplex PCR assay. TCRdb mirrors the immuneACCESS table, restricted to in-frame sequences. Some clones are absent from its copies; in checked studies, under half trace to an unresolved V gene, and the reason for the others is unknown. Within this sample are around 86,000 clones, with 80% to 90% of them counted one time only. The top ten hold 1.9% of the sample. Sample: PBMCs. This receptor was taken from a woman aged 60-75 years with head and neck cancer. The sequence links TRBV5-6 to TRBJ2-1; TRBD2 is possibly the D segment (5 matching bases). The DNA is TGTGCCAGCAGCTCAGGACTGGCCAATGAGCAGTTCTTC. Translated, it reads CASSSGLANEQFF.